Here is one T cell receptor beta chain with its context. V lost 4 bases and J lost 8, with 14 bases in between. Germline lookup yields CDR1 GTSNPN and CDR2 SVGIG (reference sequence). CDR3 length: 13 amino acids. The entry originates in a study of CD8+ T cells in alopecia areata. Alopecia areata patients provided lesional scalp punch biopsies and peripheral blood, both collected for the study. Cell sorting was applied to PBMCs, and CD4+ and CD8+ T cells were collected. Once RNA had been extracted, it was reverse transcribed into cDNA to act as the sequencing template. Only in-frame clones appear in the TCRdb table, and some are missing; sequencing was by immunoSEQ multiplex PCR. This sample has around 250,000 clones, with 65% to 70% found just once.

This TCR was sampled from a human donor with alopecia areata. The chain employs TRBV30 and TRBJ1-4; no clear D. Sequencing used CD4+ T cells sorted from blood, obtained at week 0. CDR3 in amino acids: CAWTDGPSEKLFF. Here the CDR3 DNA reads TGTGCCTGGACGGACGGCCCTAGCGAAAAACTGTTTTTT. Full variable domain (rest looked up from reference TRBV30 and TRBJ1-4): SQTIHQWPATLVQPVGSPLSLECTVEGTSNPNLYWYRQAAGRGLQLLFYSVGIGQISSEVPQNLSASRPQDRQFILSSKKLLLSDSGFYLCAWTDGPSEKLFFGSGTQLSVL.